These 14 T cell receptor beta chains were all obtained from the same sample, sequenced in a study of PD-L1 blockade in urothelial cancer. Time point here: pretreatment peripheral blood. Profiled with immunoSEQ multiplex PCR; TCRdb holds only in-frame clones, not every one. Of about 52,000 clones in the sample, roughly 82% were seen once. Material: PBMCs, obtained around atezolizumab (anti-PD-L1) treatment. The source is a man in his fifties with urothelial cancer.

The chain combines TRBV5-4 with TRBJ2-7; the D gene is possibly TRBD1 (6 bases). Trimming cost V 3 bases and J 2 bases, with 12 bases left between them. Germline assignment: CDR1 SGHNT and CDR2 YYREEE (reference sequence). This CDR3 spans 14 amino acids. CDR3: CASSSKTGTYEQYF. The CDR3 DNA is TGTGCCAGCAGCTCCAAAACAGGGACCTACGAGCAGTACTTC. Using reference TRBV5-4 and TRBJ2-7 for the parts outside the CDR3, the full variable domain is ETGVTQSPTHLIKTRGQQVTLRCSSQSGHNTVSWYQQALGQGPQFIFQYYREEENGRGNFPPRFSGLQFPNYSSELNVNALELDDSALYLCASSSKTGTYEQYFGPGTRLTVT.

The chain joins TRBV9 to TRBJ2-7; a weak D match, TRBD2 (6 bases). This CDR3 has 15 amino acids. The V gene lost 0 bases and the J gene lost 3 bases, with 13 bases spanning the gap. In germline, CDR1 is SGDLS, CDR2 YYNGEE. CDR3 sequence: CASSVGAGRDYEQYF. The CDR3, as DNA: TGTGCCAGCAGCGTAGGGGCAGGGCGGGACTACGAGCAGTACTTC. Full variable domain (missing parts from reference TRBV9 and TRBJ2-7): DSGVTQTPKHLITATGQRVTLRCSPRSGDLSVYWYQQSLDQGLQFLIQYYNGEERAKGNILERFSAQQFPDLHSELNLSSLELGDSALYFCASSVGAGRDYEQYFGPGTRLTVT.

The chain recombines TRBV7-2 with TRBJ1-5, with 9 bases aligning to TRBD1. Per germline, CDR1 SGHTA and CDR2 FQGNSA. The CDR3 is 18 amino acids. The V gene end was trimmed by 5 bases and the J gene end by 3 bases; junction bases not matched to a gene: 14. The CDR3 loop is CASSPLSFRDRDNQPQHF. The DNA for the CDR3 is TGTGCCAGCAGCCCACTCTCCTTCCGGGACAGGGACAATCAGCCCCAGCATTTT.

CDR3 coding DNA: TGTGCCAGCAGCTTGCCAAGCCGGACTAGCGGGAGGAGGAATGAGCAGTTCTTC. Translating gives CASSLPSRTSGRRNEQFF. The chain joins TRBV7-8 to TRBJ2-1; 14 positions match TRBD2. CDR3 length: 18 residues. V shed 3 bases and J 7 bases; nucleotides not matched to a gene: 11. Germline-derived CDR1 and CDR2 are SGHVS and FQNEAQ.

The chain joins TRBV30 to TRBJ2-7; tentatively, D is TRBD1 (6 bases). Germline values: CDR1 GTSNPN, CDR2 SVGIG (reference sequence). The V gene lost 3 bases and the J gene lost 2 bases, with 8 bases spanning the gap. The CDR3 sequence is 12 residues long. The CDR3 loop reads CAWRQGPYEQYF. CDR3 DNA sequence: TGTGCCTGGAGACAGGGCCCCTACGAGCAGTACTTC.

This chain links TRBV7-3 with TRBJ2-1; 8 bases are a match to TRBD2. The CDR3 is 15 residues long. Germline loops: CDR1 SGHTA, CDR2 FQGTGA. Unmatched junction bases numbered 13, after V lost 2 bases and J lost 13 bases. The CDR3 sequence: CASSLEGLGGGPQFF. CDR3 nucleotides: TGTGCCAGCAGCTTAGAGGGGTTGGGCGGGGGGCCACAGTTCTTC. Using reference TRBV7-3 and TRBJ2-1 for the parts outside the CDR3, the full variable domain is GAGVSQTPSNKVTEKGKYVELRCDPISGHTALYWYRQSLGQGPEFLIYFQGTGAADDSGLPNDRFFAVRPEGSVSTLKIQRTERGDSAVYLCASSLEGLGGGPQFFGPGTRLTVL.

The chain couples TRBV11-2 to TRBJ1-4; 7 bases are shared with TRBD1. The CDR3 totals 16 residues. J lost 0 bases, V lost 5 bases, and 6 bases had no gene match. CDR1 SGHAT and CDR2 FQNNGV come from the germline V gene. The CDR3 DNA reads as TGTGCCAGCAGCCACTCGCAGGGGGCAACTAATGAAAAACTGTTTTTT. Residues: CASSHSQGATNEKLFF.

CDR3 DNA: TGTGCCAGCAGCACCGGACAGGGTGACAATCAGCCCCAGCATTTT. Residues: CASSTGQGDNQPQHF. This chain links TRBV7-9 with TRBJ1-5, with 8 bases lining up with TRBD1. The CDR3 consists of 15 residues. The V gene's germline CDR1 is SEHNR and CDR2 FQNEAQ (reference sequence). The trim removed 5 bases at V and 3 bases at J, leaving 6 bases unmatched.

The genes are TRBV6-1 and TRBJ2-1; TRBD1 matches 10 bases. Looked up from germline, CDR1 is MNHNS and CDR2 is SASEGT. V shed 8 bases and J 11 bases; nucleotides not matched to a gene: 6. The CDR3 loop spans 12 amino acids. This CDR3 is CASLGQGLKQFF. The CDR3 DNA is TGTGCCAGCCTGGGACAGGGGCTAAAGCAGTTCTTC.

The chain recombines TRBV19 with TRBJ2-7, with TRBD2 matching 8 bases. The V and J ends lost 8 bases and 3 bases, in that order; junction bases with no gene match: 9. CDR1 LNHDA and CDR2 SQIVND come from the germline V gene (reference sequence). The CDR3 is made up of 14 amino acids. The CDR3 coding sequence is TGTGCCAGTTTCCAGCGCGGGGGGTTCTACGAGCAGTACTTC. This codes for CASFQRGGFYEQYF.

V gene TRBV4-3 combines with J gene TRBJ1-2, with D possibly TRBD1 on 5 matching bases. CDR1 and CDR2 from the germline V gene are LGHNA and YSLEER. V shed 4 bases and J shed 7 bases, with 13 bases lying between them. CDR3 length: 13 residues. The CDR3 nucleotides read TGCGCCAGCAGCCGAGACAGACTGCGTGGCTACACCTTC. This encodes CASSRDRLRGYTF.

This chain links TRBV7-9 with TRBJ2-3; weak D call: TRBD2 (6 bases). This CDR3 is 14 amino acids long. Germline V gives CDR1 SEHNR, CDR2 FQNEAQ (reference sequence). Trimming left V 6 bases short and J 1 base short, with 11 bases between. The chain's CDR3 is CASRTSGRTDTQYF. DNA for the CDR3: TGTGCCAGCAGAACAAGCGGGCGCACAGATACGCAGTATTTT.

The chain recombines TRBV5-8 with TRBJ1-5; D might be TRBD1 (6 bases). The CDR3 covers 16 residues. Germline V CDR1 and CDR2: SGHTS, YDEGEE. The V gene lost 1 base and the J gene lost 1 base, with 12 bases spanning the gap. The CDR3 nucleotides read TGTGCCAGCAGCTTGCTGCAGGGGTCCAGCAATCAGCCCCAGCATTTT. It translates to CASSLLQGSSNQPQHF.

This clone occurred once. This sequence joins TRBV2 and TRBJ1-3; 7 bases align to TRBD1. V lost 7 bases, J lost 0 bases, and 6 bases stayed unmatched. The length of the CDR3 is 15 residues. Germline V gives CDR1 SNHLY, CDR2 FYNNEI. CDR3 loop: CASNLDRSSGNTIYF. CDR3 DNA sequence: TGTGCCAGCAACCTGGACAGGAGCTCTGGAAACACCATATATTTT.